The clone carrying this T cell receptor (beta chain) was observed a few times. TCRdb processed the 5' RACE reads anew with MiXCR; each CDR3 protein has one entry. Of some 350,000 distinct CDR3 sequences listed, over 8% are singletons. This specimen belongs to a study of T cells after yellow fever vaccination. The specimen was PBMCs, collected on the day of the first yellow fever vaccination. This receptor was identified in a man aged 18-30 years who received the YFV17D yellow fever vaccine.

The CDR3 DNA is TGTGCCATCAGTGAGTCGAAAGCGAACACTGAAGCTTTCTTT. Translation: CAISESKANTEAFF. The chain joins TRBV10-3 to TRBJ1-1; D unresolved. Trimming removed 0 bases from V and 1 base from J, with 6 bases in between. From germline, CDR1 is ENHRY and CDR2 SYGVKD. CDR3 size: 14 residues.